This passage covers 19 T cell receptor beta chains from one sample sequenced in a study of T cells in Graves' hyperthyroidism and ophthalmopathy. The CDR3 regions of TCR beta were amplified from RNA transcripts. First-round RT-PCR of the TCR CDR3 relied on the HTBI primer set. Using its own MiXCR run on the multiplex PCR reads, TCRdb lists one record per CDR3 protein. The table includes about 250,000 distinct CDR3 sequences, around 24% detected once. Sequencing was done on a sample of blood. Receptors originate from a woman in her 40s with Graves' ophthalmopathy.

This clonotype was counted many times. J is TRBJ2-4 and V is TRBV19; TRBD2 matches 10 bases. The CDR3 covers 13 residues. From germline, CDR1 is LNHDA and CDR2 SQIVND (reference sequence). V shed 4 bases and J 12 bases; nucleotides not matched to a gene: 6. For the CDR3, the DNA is TGTGCCAGTAGTAAGACTAGCGGGCTTACTCAGTACTTC. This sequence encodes CASSKTSGLTQYF.

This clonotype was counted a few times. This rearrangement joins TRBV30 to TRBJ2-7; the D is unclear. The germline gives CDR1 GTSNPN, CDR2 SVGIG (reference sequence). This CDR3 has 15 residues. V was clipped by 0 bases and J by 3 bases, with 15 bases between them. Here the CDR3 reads CAWSVAPLLGYEQYF. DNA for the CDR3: TGTGCCTGGAGTGTAGCCCCCCTATTGGGCTACGAGCAGTACTTC.

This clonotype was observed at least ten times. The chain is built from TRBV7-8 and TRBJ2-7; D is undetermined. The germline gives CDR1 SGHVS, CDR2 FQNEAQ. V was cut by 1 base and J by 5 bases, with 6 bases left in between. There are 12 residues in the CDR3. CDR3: CASSLEDDEQYF. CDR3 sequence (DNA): TGTGCCAGCAGCTTAGAGGACGACGAGCAGTACTTC.

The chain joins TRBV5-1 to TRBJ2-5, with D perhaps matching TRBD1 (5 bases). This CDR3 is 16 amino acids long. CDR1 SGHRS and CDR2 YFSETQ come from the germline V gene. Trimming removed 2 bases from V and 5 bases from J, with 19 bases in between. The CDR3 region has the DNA TGCGCCAGCAGCTTAGGGGTAGTTGGAGACTGGGAGACCCAGTACTTC. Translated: CASSLGVVGDWETQYF.

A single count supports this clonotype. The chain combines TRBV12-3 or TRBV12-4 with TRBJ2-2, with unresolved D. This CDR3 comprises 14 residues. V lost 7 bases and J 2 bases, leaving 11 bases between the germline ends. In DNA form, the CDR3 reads TGTGCCAGCACCCTAGGAGAAAACACCGGGGAGCTGTTTTTT. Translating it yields CASTLGENTGELFF.

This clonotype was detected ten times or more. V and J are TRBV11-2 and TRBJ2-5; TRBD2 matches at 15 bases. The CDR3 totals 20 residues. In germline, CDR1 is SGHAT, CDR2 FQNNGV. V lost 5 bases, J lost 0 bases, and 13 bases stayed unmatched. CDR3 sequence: CASSDNKGTSGRTYQETQYF. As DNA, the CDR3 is TGTGCCAGCAGCGATAATAAGGGGACTAGCGGGAGGACGTACCAAGAGACCCAGTACTTC. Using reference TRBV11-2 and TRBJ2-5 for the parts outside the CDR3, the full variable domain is EAGVAQSPRYKIIEKRQSVAFWCNPISGHATLYWYQQILGQGPKLLIQFQNNGVVDDSQLPKDRFSAERLKGVDSTLKIQPAKLEDSAVYLCASSDNKGTSGRTYQETQYFGPGTRLLVL.

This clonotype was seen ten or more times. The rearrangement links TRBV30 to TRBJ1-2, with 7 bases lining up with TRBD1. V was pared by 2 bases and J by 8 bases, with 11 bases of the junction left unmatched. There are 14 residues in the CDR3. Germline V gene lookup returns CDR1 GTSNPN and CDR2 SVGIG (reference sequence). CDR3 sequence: CAWSIPLIQGGYTF. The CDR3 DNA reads TGTGCCTGGAGTATCCCACTAATACAGGGGGGCTACACCTTC.

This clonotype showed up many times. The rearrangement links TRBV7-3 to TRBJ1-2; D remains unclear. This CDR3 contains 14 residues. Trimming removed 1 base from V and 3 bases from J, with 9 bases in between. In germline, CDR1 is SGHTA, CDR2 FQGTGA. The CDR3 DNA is TGTGCCAGCAGCTTAAACGGGGAGGACTATGGCTACACCTTC. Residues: CASSLNGEDYGYTF.

CDR3: CASSPAGLAQETQYF. CDR3 DNA sequence: TGTGCCAGCTCACCTGCGGGGTTGGCCCAAGAGACCCAGTACTTC. The chain combines TRBV18 with TRBJ2-5; D is possibly TRBD2 (6 bases). CDR1 and CDR2 from the germline V gene are KGHSH and LQKENI. This CDR3 is 15 amino acids long. Trimming removed 3 bases at V and 1 base at J, with 12 bases between.

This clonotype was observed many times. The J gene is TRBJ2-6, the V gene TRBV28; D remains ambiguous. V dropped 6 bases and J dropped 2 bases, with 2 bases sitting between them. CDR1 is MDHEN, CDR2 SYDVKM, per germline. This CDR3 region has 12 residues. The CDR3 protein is CASRPGANVLTF. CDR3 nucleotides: TGTGCCAGCAGACCTGGGGCCAACGTCCTGACTTTC.

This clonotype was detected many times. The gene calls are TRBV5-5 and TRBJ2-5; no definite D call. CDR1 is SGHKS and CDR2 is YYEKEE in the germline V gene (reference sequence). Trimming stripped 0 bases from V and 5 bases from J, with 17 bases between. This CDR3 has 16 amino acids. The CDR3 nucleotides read TGTGCCAGCAGCTTGGCAGTAGTCAACGATGGGGAGACCCAGTACTTC. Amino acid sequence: CASSLAVVNDGETQYF.

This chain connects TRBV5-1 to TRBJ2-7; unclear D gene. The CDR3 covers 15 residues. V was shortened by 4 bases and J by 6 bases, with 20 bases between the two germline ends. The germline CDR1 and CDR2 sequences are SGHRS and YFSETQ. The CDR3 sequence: CASSSPAGVMGEQYF. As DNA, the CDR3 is TGCGCCAGCAGCAGCCCGGCTGGAGTTATGGGCGAGCAGTACTTC.

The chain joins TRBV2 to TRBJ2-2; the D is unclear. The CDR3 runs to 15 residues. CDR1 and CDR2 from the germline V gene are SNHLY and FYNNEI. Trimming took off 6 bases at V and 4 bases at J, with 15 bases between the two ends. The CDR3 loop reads CASRFAGRGTGELFF. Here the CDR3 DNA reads TGTGCCAGCAGGTTCGCAGGCCGAGGCACCGGGGAGCTGTTTTTT.

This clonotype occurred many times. The CDR3 sequence is CASSTDGADQPQHF. The CDR3 DNA sequence: TGTGCCAGCAGCACTGATGGGGCCGATCAGCCCCAGCATTTT. V and J are TRBV7-2 and TRBJ1-5, with a tentative D call TRBD1 (5 bases). In germline, CDR1 is SGHTA, CDR2 FQGNSA. Trimming removed 5 bases from V and 5 bases from J, with 13 bases in between. The CDR3 has 14 amino acids.

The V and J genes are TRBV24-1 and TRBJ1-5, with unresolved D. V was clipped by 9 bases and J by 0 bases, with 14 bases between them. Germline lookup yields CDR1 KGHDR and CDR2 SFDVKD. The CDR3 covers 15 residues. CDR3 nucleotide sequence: TGTGCCACCGAGGAAAAGCTTTATAGCAATCAGCCCCAGCATTTT. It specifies CATEEKLYSNQPQHF.

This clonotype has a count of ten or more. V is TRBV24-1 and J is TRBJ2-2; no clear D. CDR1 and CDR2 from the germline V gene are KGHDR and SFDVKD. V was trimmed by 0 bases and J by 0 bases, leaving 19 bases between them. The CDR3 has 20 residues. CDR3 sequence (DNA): TGTGCCACCAGTGATTTGGGGTCGTTTGGGATAAACCCGAACACCGGGGAGCTGTTTTTT. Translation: CATSDLGSFGINPNTGELFF.

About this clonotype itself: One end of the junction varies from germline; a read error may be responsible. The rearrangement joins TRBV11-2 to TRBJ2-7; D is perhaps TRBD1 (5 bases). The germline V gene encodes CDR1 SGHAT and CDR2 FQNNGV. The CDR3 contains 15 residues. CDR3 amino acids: CSSSLVLDRRYEQYF. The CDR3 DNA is TGTTCCAGCAGCTTAGTACTTGACAGACGCTACGAGCAGTACTTC.

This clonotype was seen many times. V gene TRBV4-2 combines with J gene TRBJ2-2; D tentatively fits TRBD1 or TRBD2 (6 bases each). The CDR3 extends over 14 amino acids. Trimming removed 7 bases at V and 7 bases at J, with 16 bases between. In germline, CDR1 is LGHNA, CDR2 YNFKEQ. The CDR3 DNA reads TGTGCCAGCAAGACAACAAGGGGGGACGGGGAGCTGTTTTTT. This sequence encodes CASKTTRGDGELFF.

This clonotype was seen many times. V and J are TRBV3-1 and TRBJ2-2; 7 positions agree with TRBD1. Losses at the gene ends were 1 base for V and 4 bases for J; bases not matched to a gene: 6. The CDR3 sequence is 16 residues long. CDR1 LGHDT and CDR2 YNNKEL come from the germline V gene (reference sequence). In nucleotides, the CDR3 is TGTGCCAGCAGCCAAGTTAACAGGGGCCGCACCGGGGAGCTGTTTTTT. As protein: CASSQVNRGRTGELFF.